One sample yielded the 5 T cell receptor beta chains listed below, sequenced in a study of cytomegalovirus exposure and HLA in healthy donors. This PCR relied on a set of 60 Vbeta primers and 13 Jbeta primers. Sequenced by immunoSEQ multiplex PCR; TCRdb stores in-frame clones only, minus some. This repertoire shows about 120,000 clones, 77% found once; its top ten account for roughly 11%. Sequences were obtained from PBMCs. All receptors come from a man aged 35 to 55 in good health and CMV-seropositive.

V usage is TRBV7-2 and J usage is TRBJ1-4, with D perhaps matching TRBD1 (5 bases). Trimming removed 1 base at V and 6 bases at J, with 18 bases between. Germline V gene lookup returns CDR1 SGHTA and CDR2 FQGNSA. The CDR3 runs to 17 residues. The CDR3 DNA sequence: TGTGCCAGCAGCTTAGGCGGCTGGGGGGGAGGGGATGAAAAACTGTTTTTT. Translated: CASSLGGWGGGDEKLFF.

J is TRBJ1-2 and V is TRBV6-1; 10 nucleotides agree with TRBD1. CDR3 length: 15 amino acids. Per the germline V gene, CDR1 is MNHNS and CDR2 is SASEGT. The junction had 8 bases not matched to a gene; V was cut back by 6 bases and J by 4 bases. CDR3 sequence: CASRDPRTGGYGYTF. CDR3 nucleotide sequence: TGTGCCAGCAGGGATCCCAGGACAGGGGGCTATGGCTACACCTTC.

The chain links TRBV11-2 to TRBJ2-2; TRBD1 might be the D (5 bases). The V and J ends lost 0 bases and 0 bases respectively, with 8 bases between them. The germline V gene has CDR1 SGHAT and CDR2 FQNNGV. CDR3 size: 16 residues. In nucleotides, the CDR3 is TGTGCCAGCAGCTTAGAGGGGCAGGCGAACACCGGGGAGCTGTTTTTT. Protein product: CASSLEGQANTGELFF.

The CDR3: CASSIVPGTADTQYF. CDR3 sequence (DNA): TGTGCCAGTAGTATAGTTCCCGGTACTGCAGATACGCAGTATTTT. The rearrangement joins TRBV19 to TRBJ2-3; no reliable D call. The CDR3 loop spans 15 amino acids. V was trimmed by 1 base and J by 4 bases, leaving 12 bases between them. The germline V gene has CDR1 LNHDA and CDR2 SQIVND (reference sequence). Based on the CDR3 plus reference TRBV19 and TRBJ2-3, the full variable domain is DGGITQSPKYLFRKEGQNVTLSCEQNLNHDAMYWYRQDPGQGLRLIYYSQIVNDFQKGDIAEGYSVSREKKESFPLTVTSAQKNPTAFYLCASSIVPGTADTQYFGPGTRLTVL.

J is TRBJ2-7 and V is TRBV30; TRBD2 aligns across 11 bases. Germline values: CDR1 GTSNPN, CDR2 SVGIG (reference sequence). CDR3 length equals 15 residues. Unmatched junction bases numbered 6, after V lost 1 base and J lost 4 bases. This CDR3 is CAWSALAGGPYEQYF. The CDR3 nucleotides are TGTGCCTGGAGTGCTTTAGCGGGGGGGCCTTACGAGCAGTACTTC.